The 2 T cell receptor beta chains below were found in one sample sequenced in a study of blood T cell repertoires in COVID-19. Here immunoSEQ multiplex PCR was the method, and the copy in TCRdb shows in-frame clones only, minus some. The table shows some 69,000 clones, with 90% occurring only once. Sequenced material: peripheral blood. The receptors come from a man in his fifties with COVID-19, enrolled during active disease.

Here the CDR3 DNA reads TGTGCCACCAGTAAGGGACTAGTCTACGAGCAGTACTTC. Protein product: CATSKGLVYEQYF. The chain combines TRBV15 with TRBJ2-7, with 8 nucleotides matching TRBD2. Per germline, CDR1 LNHNV and CDR2 YYDKDF (reference sequence). CDR3 length: 13 amino acids. Trimming at V came to 6 bases and at J to 3 bases, leaving 4 bases not matched to a gene.

This chain joins TRBV6-4 and TRBJ1-5; no definite D call. CDR1 MRHNA and CDR2 SNTAGT come from the germline V gene. CDR3 length equals 15 residues. V was trimmed by 6 bases and J by 2 bases, leaving 14 bases between them. The CDR3 DNA reads TGTGCCAGCAGGGTGGGCTTTCCCTGCAATCAGCCCCAGCATTTT. Protein sequence: CASRVGFPCNQPQHF.